The sample holds a few counts of the clone carrying this TCR beta chain. What it binds is unknown. CDR3 length: 15 residues. The germline CDR1 and CDR2 sequences are DFQATT and SNEGSKA (reference sequence). Trimming at V came to 1 base and at J to 9 bases, leaving 8 bases not matched to a gene. A second PCR of 7 to 11 cycles used a sample-barcoded 5' primer and a J-beta primer mix. One entry per CDR3 protein results from TCRdb running MiXCR on the 5' RACE reads. In the table there are fewer than 2 million distinct CDR3 sequences, about 39% of which are singletons. The source of the sample is a study of blood T cells in healthy people across ages. The study, taken as a whole, reports: Roughly linear declines in TCR beta diversity per million T cells occurred with age.

Sequenced sample: blood. The receptor was isolated from a human donor in good health. V and J are TRBV20-1 and TRBJ2-1; TRBD1 matches at 11 bases. In DNA form, the CDR3 reads TGCAGTGCTAGAGTGCCCGGACAGGGGGCGATTGAGCAGTTCTTC. Translating it yields CSARVPGQGAIEQFF.